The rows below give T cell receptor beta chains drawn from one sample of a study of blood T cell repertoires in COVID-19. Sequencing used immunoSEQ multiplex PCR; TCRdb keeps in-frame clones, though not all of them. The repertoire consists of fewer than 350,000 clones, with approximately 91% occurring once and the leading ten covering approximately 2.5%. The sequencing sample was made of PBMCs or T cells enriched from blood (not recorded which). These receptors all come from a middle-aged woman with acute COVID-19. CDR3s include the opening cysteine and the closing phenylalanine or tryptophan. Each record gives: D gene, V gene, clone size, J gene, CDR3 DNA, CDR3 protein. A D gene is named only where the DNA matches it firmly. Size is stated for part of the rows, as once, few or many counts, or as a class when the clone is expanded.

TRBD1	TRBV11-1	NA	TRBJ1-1	TGTGCCAGCAGTAACAGGGGGCTTGGACGGAACACTGAAGCTTTCTTT	CASSNRGLGRNTEAFF
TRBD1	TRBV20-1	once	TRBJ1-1	TGCAGTGCTAGTGACAACAGGGGGAACACTGAAGCTTTCTTT	CSASDNRGNTEAFF
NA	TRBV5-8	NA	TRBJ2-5	TGTGCCAGCAGCTCGGGCTGGGGGCCAGGCCAAGAGACCCAGTACTTC	CASSSGWGPGQETQYF
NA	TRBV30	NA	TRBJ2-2	TGTGCTTGGGGCGACACCGGGGAGCTGTTTTTT	CAWGDTGELFF
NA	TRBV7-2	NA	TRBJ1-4	TGTGCCAGCAGCTTAGGTGTTCGTGAAAAACTGTTTTTT	CASSLGVREKLFF
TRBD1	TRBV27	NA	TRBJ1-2	TGTGCCAGCAGTCCCCCCGGACAGGGCTATGGCTACACCTTC	CASSPPGQGYGYTF
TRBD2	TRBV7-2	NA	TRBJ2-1	TGTGCCAGCAGCTTAGCCGGGACTAGCGGGAGCTTAGGCTCCTACAATGAGCAGTTCTTC	CASSLAGTSGSLGSYNEQFF
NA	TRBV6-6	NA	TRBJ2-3	TGTGCCAGCAGTGACAGGATTCCCACAGATACGCAGTATTTT	CASSDRIPTDTQYF
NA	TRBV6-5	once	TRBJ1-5	TGTGCCAGCCGGGGGGGAGGGGTTGGGCAGCCCCAGCATTTT	CASRGGGVGQPQHF
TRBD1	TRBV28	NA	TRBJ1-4	TGTGCCAGCAGGGGAGGGGACAGGGGCCATGAAAAACTGTTTTTT	CASRGGDRGHEKLFF
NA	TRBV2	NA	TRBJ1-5	TGTGCCAGCAGCAAAGACGGGTATAGCAATCAGCCCCAGCATTTT	CASSKDGYSNQPQHF
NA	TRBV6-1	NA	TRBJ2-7	TGTGCCAGCAGTGAACAGGGGAATTACGAGCAGTACTTC	CASSEQGNYEQYF
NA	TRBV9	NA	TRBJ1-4	TGTGCCAGCAGCGAGCGGGGAGGGGATGAAAAACTGTTTTTT	CASSERGGDEKLFF
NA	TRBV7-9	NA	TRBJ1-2	TGTGCCAGCAGCTTAGAGGGTCGACAGACCGGGCTATTTGGCTACACCTTC	CASSLEGRQTGLFGYTF
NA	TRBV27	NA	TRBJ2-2	TGTGCCAGCAGTTTCTGGGGGCTGGCACAGGGTTCCCCCCTGGGTAACACCGGGGAGCTGTTTTTT	CASSFWGLAQGSPLGNTGELFF
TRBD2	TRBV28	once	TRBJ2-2	TGTGCCAGCAGCCCCCACCTGAGACTAGCGGGGCAACACGGGGAGCTGTTTTTT	CASSPHLRLAGQHGELFF
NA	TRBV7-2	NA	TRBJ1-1	TGTGCCAGCAGCTTATCTGCCGGGTATGTGACTGAAGCTTTCTTT	CASSLSAGYVTEAFF
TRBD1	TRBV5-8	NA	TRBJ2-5	TGTGCCAGCAGCGTCACCTGGGGACAGGGTAAAGAGACCCAGTACTTC	CASSVTWGQGKETQYF
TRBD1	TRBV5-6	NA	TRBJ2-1	TGTGCCAGCAGCTTTGGGGACAGACTCTACAATGAGCAGTTCTTC	CASSFGDRLYNEQFF
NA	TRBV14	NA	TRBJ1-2	TGTGCCAGCAGCCAAGATGGGGCCAGGGCTAACTATGGCTACACCTTC	CASSQDGARANYGYTF
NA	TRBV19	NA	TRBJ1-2	TGTGCCAGTAGTAGTCGGGCGGGGGGCGGAGGAGCTAACTATGGCTACACCTTC	CASSSRAGGGGANYGYTF
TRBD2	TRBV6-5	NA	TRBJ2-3	TGTGCCAGCAGTCCCCTAGCGGATCTTCCCTATACGCAGTATTTT	CASSPLADLPYTQYF
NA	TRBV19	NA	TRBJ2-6	TGTGCCAGCAGAAACTCTGGGGCCAACGTCCTGACTTTC	CASRNSGANVLTF
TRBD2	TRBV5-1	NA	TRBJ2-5	TGCGCCAGACCTCGGAGGCTAGCGGATTCAGTTACAGAGACCCAGTACTTC	CARPRRLADSVTETQYF
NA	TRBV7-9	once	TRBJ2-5	TGTGCCAGCAGCCCCAGGGAAATCCAAGAGACCCAGTACTTC	CASSPREIQETQYF
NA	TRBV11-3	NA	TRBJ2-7	TGTGCCAGCAGCTTAGCGGGAAGTTCCTACGAGCAGTACTTC	CASSLAGSSYEQYF
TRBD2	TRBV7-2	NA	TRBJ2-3	TGTGCCAGCAGTACTGGACTAGCGGTGGCGGGGACGCAGTATTTT	CASSTGLAVAGTQYF
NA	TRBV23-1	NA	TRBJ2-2	TGCGCCAGCAGTCGTGGTAGTACCGGGGAGCTGTTTTTT	CASSRGSTGELFF
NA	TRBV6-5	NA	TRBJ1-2	TGTGCCAGCAGACCCACGGGGACTTATGGCTACACCTTC	CASRPTGTYGYTF
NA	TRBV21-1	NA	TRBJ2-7	TGTGCCAGCAGCTCTGGGGACAGCAGCTACGAGCAGTACTTC	CASSSGDSSYEQYF
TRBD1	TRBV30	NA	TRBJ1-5	TGTGCCTGGAGTGTACAGGGGTCCCATCAGCCCCAGCATTTT	CAWSVQGSHQPQHF
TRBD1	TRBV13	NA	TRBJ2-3	TGTGCCAGCACCCCGGGACAGGGTAGGGACACAGATACGCAGTATTTT	CASTPGQGRDTDTQYF
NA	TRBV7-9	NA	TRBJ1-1	TGTGCCAGCTCGGGAACAGAGCTCCCTGAAGCTTTCTTT	CASSGTELPEAFF
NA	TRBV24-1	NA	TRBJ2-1	TGTGCCACCAGTGGTTCGGGAATCCACAATGAGCAGTTCTTC	CATSGSGIHNEQFF
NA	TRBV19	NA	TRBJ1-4	TGTGCCAGTAGTATAGTCAGGGGACCAACTAATGAAAAACTGTTTTTT	CASSIVRGPTNEKLFF
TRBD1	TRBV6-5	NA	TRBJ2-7	TGTGCCAGCAGGGGGTATGGGACAGGGGCAGGGGAGCAGTACTTC	CASRGYGTGAGEQYF
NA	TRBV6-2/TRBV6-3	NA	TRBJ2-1	TGTGCCAGCAGCCGACTGAGCTCCTACAATGAGCAGTTCTTC	CASSRLSSYNEQFF
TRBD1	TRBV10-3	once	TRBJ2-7	TGTGCCACCTTTCCGGGACAGGGGTCCGAGCAGTACTTC	CATFPGQGSEQYF
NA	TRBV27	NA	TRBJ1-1	TGTGCCAGCAGTTTACGGGGAAAGAACACTGAAGCTTTCTTT	CASSLRGKNTEAFF
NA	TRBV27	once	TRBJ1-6	TGTGCCAGCCGTTTTAAGGGGCCAGAGGATTCACCCCTCCACTTT	CASRFKGPEDSPLHF
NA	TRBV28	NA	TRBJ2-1	TGTGCCAGCAGTTTTTGGTCAGGGCAAGGGAATAGGAATGAGCAGTTCTTC	CASSFWSGQGNRNEQFF
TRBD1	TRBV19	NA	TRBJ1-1	TGTGCCAGTAACTATCGACAGGGAGGACGAGGCACTGAAGCTTTCTTT	CASNYRQGGRGTEAFF
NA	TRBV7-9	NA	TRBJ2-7	TGTGCCAGCAGCTTACCGGGGTACTCCTACGAGCAGTACTTC	CASSLPGYSYEQYF
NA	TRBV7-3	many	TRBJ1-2	TGTGCCAGCAGCACCTCCGGGACAACTGAAGGCTACACCTTC	CASSTSGTTEGYTF
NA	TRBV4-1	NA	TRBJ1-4	TGCGCCAGCAGCCAAGTAGGAAGGCGGGGAACTAATGAAAAACTGTTTTTT	CASSQVGRRGTNEKLFF
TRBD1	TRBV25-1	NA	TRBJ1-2	TGTGCCAGCAGTGAATCGGGCAGGGGGCGATATGGCTACACCTTC	CASSESGRGRYGYTF
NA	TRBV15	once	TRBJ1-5	TGTGCCACCAGCAGAGGCTGGGCCAATCAGCCCCAGCATTTT	CATSRGWANQPQHF
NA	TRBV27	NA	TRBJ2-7	TGTGCCAGCAGTTTATCTTCAGGGGCGGGCGAGCAGTACTTC	CASSLSSGAGEQYF
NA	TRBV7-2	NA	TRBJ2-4	TGTGCCAGCAGCCCTAGACCTAATTTAGCCAAAAACATTCAGTACTTC	CASSPRPNLAKNIQYF
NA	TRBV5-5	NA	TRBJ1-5	TGTGCCAGCAGCTTGGCGACACATCAGCCCCAGCATTTT	CASSLATHQPQHF
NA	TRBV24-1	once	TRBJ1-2	TGTGCCACCAGTGACCCCCGAGGGATACGTGGCTACACCTTC	CATSDPRGIRGYTF
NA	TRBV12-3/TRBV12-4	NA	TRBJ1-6	TGTGCCACCCGACGGGGGGAATCCTCACCCCTCCACTTT	CATRRGESSPLHF
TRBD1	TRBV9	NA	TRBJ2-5	TGTGCCAGCAGCGTTTCAGGGGGAGAGACCCAGTACTTC	CASSVSGGETQYF
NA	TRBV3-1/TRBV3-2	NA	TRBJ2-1	TGTGCCAGCAGCCAAAAGCTCAATGAGCAGTTCTTC	CASSQKLNEQFF
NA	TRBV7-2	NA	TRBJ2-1	TGTGCCAGCAGCCCTCCGCCAGGGTCGAGCAACTACAATGAGCAGTTCTTC	CASSPPPGSSNYNEQFF
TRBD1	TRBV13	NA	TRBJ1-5	TGTGCCAGCAGCTTCAACAGGGGAATGGAGCCCCAGCATTTT	CASSFNRGMEPQHF
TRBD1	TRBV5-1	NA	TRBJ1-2	TGCGCCAGCAGCCCCAGGGGGGATGGCTACACCTTC	CASSPRGDGYTF
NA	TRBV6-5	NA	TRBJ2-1	TGTGCCAGCAGAAAAACCCCGGTTAATGAGCAGTTCTTC	CASRKTPVNEQFF
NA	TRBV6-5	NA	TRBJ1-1	TGTGCCAGCAGTTACGGTCGGGTGAACACTGAAGCTTTCTTT	CASSYGRVNTEAFF
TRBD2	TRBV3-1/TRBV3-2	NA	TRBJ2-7	TGTGCCAGCAGCCAAGTGGGACTAGCAGGCTACGAGCAGTACTTC	CASSQVGLAGYEQYF